Sequencing of this TCR beta chain was carried out in a study of neurological immune-mediated disorders. Synthesis of cDNA was performed by 5'RACE using 10-nucleotide random UMIs. Every sequencing run produced over 190 million TCR-beta sequences, and the sequences from any one run covered 15-18 subjects. Each CDR3 protein gets one entry after TCRdb re-called the 5' RACE reads with MiXCR. The sample lists roughly 70,000 distinct CDR3 sequences, roughly 4.8% occurring once. Trimming left V 1 base short and J 0 bases short, with 13 bases between. Per germline, CDR1 DFQATT and CDR2 SNEGSKA (reference sequence). CDR3 length: 16 residues. Unsorted libraries were prepared from 2 million PBMCs that had been stored at -80 C. This clonotype has ten or more counts. The antigen remains unidentified. General study findings and limits: When the repertoires were sorted by phylogenetic grouping, those of 18 of 34 multiple sclerosis patients ended up in one related-CDR3 cluster, a possible signature.

The clonotype originates from a woman in her 70s with multiple sclerosis. The chain links TRBV20-1 to TRBJ2-1; tentative D call: TRBD2 (5 bases). The source material was PBMCs. CDR3 DNA: TGCAGTGCTAGAGGCCTTACTAGGAGCTCCTACAATGAGCAGTTCTTC. The encoded protein is CSARGLTRSSYNEQFF.